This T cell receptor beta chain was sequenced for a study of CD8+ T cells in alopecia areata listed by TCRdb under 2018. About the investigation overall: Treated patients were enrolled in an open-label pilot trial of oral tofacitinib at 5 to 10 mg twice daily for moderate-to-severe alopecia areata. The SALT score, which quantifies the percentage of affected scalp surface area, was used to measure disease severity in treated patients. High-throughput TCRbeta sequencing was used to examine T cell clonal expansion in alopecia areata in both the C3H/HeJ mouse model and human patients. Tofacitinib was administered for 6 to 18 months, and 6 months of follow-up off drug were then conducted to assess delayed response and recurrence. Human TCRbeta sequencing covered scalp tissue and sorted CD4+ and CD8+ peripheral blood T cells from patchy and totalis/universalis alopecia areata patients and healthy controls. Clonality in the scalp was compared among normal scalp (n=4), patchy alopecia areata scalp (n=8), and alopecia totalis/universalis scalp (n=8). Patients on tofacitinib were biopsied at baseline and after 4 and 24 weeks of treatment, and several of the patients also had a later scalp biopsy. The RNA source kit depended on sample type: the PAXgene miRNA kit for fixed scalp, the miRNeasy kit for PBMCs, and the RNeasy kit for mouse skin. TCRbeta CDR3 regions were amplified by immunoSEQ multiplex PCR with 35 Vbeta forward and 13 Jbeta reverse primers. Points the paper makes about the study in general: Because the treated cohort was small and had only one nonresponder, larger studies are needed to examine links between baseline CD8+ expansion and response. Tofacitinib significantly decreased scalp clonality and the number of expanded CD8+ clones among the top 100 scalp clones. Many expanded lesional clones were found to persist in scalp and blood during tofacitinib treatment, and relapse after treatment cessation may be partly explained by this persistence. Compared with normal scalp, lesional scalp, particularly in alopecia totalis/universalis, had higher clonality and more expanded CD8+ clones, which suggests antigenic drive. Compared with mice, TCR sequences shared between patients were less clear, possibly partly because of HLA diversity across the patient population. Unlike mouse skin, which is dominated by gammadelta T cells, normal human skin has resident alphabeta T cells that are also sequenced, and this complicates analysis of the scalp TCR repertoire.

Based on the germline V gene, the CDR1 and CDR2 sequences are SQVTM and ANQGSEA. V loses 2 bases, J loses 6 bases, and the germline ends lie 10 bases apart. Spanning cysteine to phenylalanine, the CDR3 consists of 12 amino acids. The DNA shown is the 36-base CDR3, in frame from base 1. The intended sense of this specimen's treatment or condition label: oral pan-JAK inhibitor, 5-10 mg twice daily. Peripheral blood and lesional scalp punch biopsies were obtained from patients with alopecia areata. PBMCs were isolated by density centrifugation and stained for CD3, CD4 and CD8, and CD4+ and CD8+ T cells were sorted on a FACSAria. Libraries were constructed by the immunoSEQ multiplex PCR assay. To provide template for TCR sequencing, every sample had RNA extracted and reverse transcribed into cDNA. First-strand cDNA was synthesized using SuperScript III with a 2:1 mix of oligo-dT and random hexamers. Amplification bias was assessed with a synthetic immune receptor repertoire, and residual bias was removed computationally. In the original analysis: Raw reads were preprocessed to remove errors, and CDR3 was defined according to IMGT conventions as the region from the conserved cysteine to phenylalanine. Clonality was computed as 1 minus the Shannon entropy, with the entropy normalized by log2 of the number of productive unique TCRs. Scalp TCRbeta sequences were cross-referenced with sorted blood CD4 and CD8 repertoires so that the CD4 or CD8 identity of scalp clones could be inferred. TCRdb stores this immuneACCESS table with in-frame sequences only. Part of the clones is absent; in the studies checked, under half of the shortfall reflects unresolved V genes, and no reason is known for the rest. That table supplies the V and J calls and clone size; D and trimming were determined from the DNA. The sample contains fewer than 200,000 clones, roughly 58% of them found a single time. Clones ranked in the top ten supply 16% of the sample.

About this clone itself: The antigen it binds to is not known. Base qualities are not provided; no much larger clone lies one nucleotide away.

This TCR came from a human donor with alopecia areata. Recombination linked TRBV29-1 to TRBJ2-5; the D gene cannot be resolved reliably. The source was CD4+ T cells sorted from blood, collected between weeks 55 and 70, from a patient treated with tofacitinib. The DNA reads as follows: TGCAGCGTTGAATTGGGTTTCAAGACCCAGTACTTC. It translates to CSVELGFKTQYF.